These 24 T cell receptor beta chains came from one sample sequenced in a study of T cells after yellow fever vaccination. TCRdb redid the calling of the 5' RACE reads with MiXCR, one entry per CDR3 protein. The sample has hundreds of thousands of distinct CDR3 sequences, less than 15% seen once. This material consisted of PBMCs, taken on the day of the yellow fever booster vaccination. These receptors all come from a man aged 25 to 40 who received the YFV17D yellow fever vaccine.

CDR3 coding DNA: TGCGCCAGCAGTCACCGGGGGCTCTCCTCCTACGAGCAGTACTTC. Its translation: CASSHRGLSSYEQYF. The chain couples TRBV23-1 to TRBJ2-7, with D possibly called TRBD1 or TRBD2 (6 bases each). TRBV23-1 is marked as an open reading frame, function uncertain. V lost 3 bases, J lost 0 bases, and 12 bases lay in between. CDR3 length: 15 amino acids.

This clonotype was found a few times. V and J are TRBV20-1 and TRBJ2-7; D remains unclear. This CDR3 contains 16 residues. Germline V gives CDR1 DFQATT, CDR2 SNEGSKA (reference sequence). V was clipped by 1 base and J by 3 bases, with 19 bases between them. The CDR3 sequence: CSARARPPESHYEQYF. CDR3 nucleotide sequence: TGCAGTGCTAGAGCACGGCCTCCCGAATCACACTACGAGCAGTACTTC.

In DNA, the CDR3 is TGCTGCGCTAGATCCAGGACTAGCGGGAATTACAATGAGCAGTTCTTC. This sequence encodes CCARSRTSGNYNEQFF. This chain joins TRBV20-1 and TRBJ2-1; 12 nucleotides match TRBD2. The germline V gene has CDR1 DFQATT and CDR2 SNEGSKA (reference sequence). The CDR3 extends over 16 amino acids.

This clonotype was picked up a small number of times. The V and J genes are TRBV28 and TRBJ2-1; 7 bases map to TRBD1. The CDR3 spans 14 residues. Losses at the gene ends were 6 bases for V and 5 bases for J; bases not matched to a gene: 7. Germline assignment: CDR1 MDHEN and CDR2 SYDVKM. The DNA for the CDR3 is TGTGCCAGCAGGCCCCGGGACAGCCACAATGAGCAGTTCTTC. It codes for CASRPRDSHNEQFF.

This chain uses TRBV10-3 with TRBJ1-3, with D uncertain. The germline CDR1 and CDR2 sequences are ENHRY and SYGVKD. CDR3 length: 13 residues. V was shortened by 4 bases and J by 0 bases, with 4 bases between the two germline ends. As DNA, the CDR3 is TGTGCCATCAGTGTTGACTCTGGAAACACCATATATTTT. Residues: CAISVDSGNTIYF.

To note about this clonotype: The junction departs from the called germline gene at one end, perhaps through a read error. The gene calls are TRBV7-6 and TRBJ2-7; a weak D match, TRBD2 (6 bases). The CDR3 contains 9 residues. The germline CDR1 and CDR2 sequences are SGHVS and FNYEAQ. The CDR3: CAWVWGDRF. In DNA, the CDR3 is TGTGCCTGGGTGTGGGGGGATAGATTC. Together with reference TRBV7-6 and TRBJ2-7, the CDR3 gives the full variable domain: GAGVSQSPRYKVTKRGQDVALRCDPISGHVSLYWYRQALGQGPEFLTYFNYEAQQDKSGLPNDRFSAERPEGSISTLTIQRTEQRDSAMYRCAWVWGDRFGPGTRLTVT.

This clonotype came up a few times. The V call is TRBV20-1, the J call TRBJ2-7; possibly TRBD2 for D (5 bases). The CDR3 is made up of 13 amino acids. V gave up 0 bases and J gave up 7 bases, with 13 bases separating them. CDR1 is DFQATT and CDR2 is SNEGSKA in the germline V gene (reference sequence). CDR3 DNA: TGCAGTGCTAGAGATGGAGGCCGCCGGGAGCAGTACTTC. This gives the protein CSARDGGRREQYF.

This clonotype was seen more than once but under ten times. V is TRBV5-5 and J is TRBJ2-2; D is uncertain. Trimming left V 5 bases short and J 8 bases short, with 19 bases between. The germline V gene encodes CDR1 SGHKS and CDR2 YYEKEE (reference sequence). CDR3 length: 15 amino acids. The CDR3 sequence: CASRAFYSSGGELFF. The CDR3 DNA follows: TGTGCCAGCAGAGCTTTTTACAGCTCTGGTGGGGAGCTGTTTTTT.

This clonotype came up a few times. The chain has TRBV30 and TRBJ2-7; D gene uncertain. Trimming stripped 1 base from V and 4 bases from J, with 11 bases between. Germline V gene data show CDR1 as GTSNPN and CDR2 as SVGIG (reference sequence). There are 13 residues in the CDR3. The CDR3 DNA is TGTGCCTGGAGTGGGACCGCTCTGTACGAGCAGTACTTC. It yields the protein CAWSGTALYEQYF.

The chain couples TRBV6-2 or TRBV6-3 to TRBJ2-7; 11 bases match TRBD2. The V gene end was trimmed by 2 bases and the J gene end by 4 bases; junction bases not matched to a gene: 10. Per germline, CDR1 MNHEY and CDR2 SVGEGT. This CDR3 has 17 residues. The CDR3 region is CASSYDLLAGVRYEQYF. The CDR3 DNA sequence: TGTGCCAGCAGTTACGACCTACTAGCGGGAGTTAGATACGAGCAGTACTTC.

V is TRBV6-2 or TRBV6-3 and J is TRBJ2-2, with 8 bases matching TRBD1. This CDR3 spans 16 amino acids. V trimming: 2 bases; J trimming: 8 bases; junction bases outside the gene matches: 10. Looked up from germline, CDR1 is MNHEY and CDR2 is SVGEGT. Here the CDR3 reads CASSYIPGRGLGELFF. CDR3 DNA sequence: TGTGCCAGCAGTTACATCCCCGGCAGGGGGCTTGGGGAGCTGTTTTTT.

CDR3 sequence reads: CASRPTPGQKASTDTQYF. The DNA of the CDR3 is TGTGCCAGCAGACCTACCCCTGGACAGAAAGCTAGCACAGATACGCAGTATTTT. This sequence joins TRBV6-1 and TRBJ2-3; D might be TRBD1 (6 bases). The CDR3 loop spans 18 amino acids. The V end was cut by 6 bases, the J end by 0 bases, with 22 bases between. Looked up from germline, CDR1 is MNHNS and CDR2 is SASEGT.

The chain carries TRBV3-1 and TRBJ2-2; the D is unclear. The CDR3 consists of 12 residues. V lost 0 bases to trimming and J lost 6 bases, with 2 bases between them. CDR1 and CDR2 from the germline V gene are LGHDT and YNNKEL (reference sequence). The DNA of the CDR3 is TGTGCCAGCAGCCAAGACCCCGGGGAGCTGTTTTTT. This encodes CASSQDPGELFF.

This clonotype was seen a few times. V usage is TRBV5-1 and J usage is TRBJ2-7, with D tentatively TRBD1 (5 bases). V lost 0 bases and J 4 bases, leaving 14 bases between the germline ends. The CDR3 sequence is 15 residues long. The germline V gene has CDR1 SGHRS and CDR2 YFSETQ. CDR3 protein: CASSLGKSTEYEQYF. CDR3 bases: TGCGCCAGCAGCTTGGGGAAATCGACAGAGTACGAGCAGTACTTC.

V usage is TRBV3-1 and J usage is TRBJ1-3; D uncertain. The V end lost 10 bases, the J end lost 3 bases, and 16 bases lay between the germline ends. The CDR3 is 14 residues long. Germline V gene data show CDR1 as LGHDT and CDR2 as YNNKEL (reference sequence). This CDR3 reads CATANGVRGNTIYF. The DNA of the CDR3 is TGTGCCACCGCTAATGGCGTGCGTGGAAACACCATATATTTT.

The rearrangement links TRBV2 to TRBJ2-7, with 8 bases matching TRBD1. The germline V gene has CDR1 SNHLY and CDR2 FYNNEI. J lost 3 bases, V lost 9 bases, and 7 bases had no gene match. The CDR3 totals 13 residues. The CDR3 bases are TGTGCCAGGACTGTCGGACAGGGCTACGAGCAGTACTTC. Its protein product is CARTVGQGYEQYF.

Many counts were recorded for this clonotype. The CDR3 DNA follows: TGTGCCAGCAGCCACGACAGGGGTAGCTACGAGCAGTACTTC. It yields the protein CASSHDRGSYEQYF. The chain carries TRBV6-1 and TRBJ2-7, with TRBD1 matching 8 bases. The length of the CDR3 is 14 residues. The V and J ends lost 6 bases and 3 bases, in that order; junction bases with no gene match: 7. CDR1 MNHNS and CDR2 SASEGT come from the germline V gene.

For this clonotype: A single base separates this from a much larger clone, so it may be a read error. DNA of the CDR3: TGTACCAGCAGTGCCGCCGGGACTACCGTAAACATTCAGTACTTC. Amino acids: CTSSAAGTTVNIQYF. This sequence joins TRBV6-1 and TRBJ2-4; TRBD2 matches at 7 bases. CDR1 and CDR2 (germline): MNHNS, SASEGT. CDR3 size: 15 residues.

This clonotype was observed a handful of times. One end of the junction fails to match germline, which may point to a read error. This chain joins TRBV5-1 and TRBJ2-7; D remains unclear. CDR3 length: 11 amino acids. CDR1 and CDR2 from the germline V gene are SGHRS and YFSETQ. The CDR3 loop is CASRSTYEQYF. In nucleotides, the CDR3 is TGTGCCAGCAGGTCAACATACGAGCAGTACTTC.

This clonotype was seen a handful of times. This chain uses TRBV7-2 with TRBJ2-7, with no clear D. The V gene's germline CDR1 is SGHTA and CDR2 FQGNSA. V was cut by 3 bases and J by 12 bases, with 15 bases left in between. The CDR3 length is 12 residues. CDR3 bases: TGTGCCAGCAGCTTGGAAACCGGGTCGTTGTACTTC. This gives the protein CASSLETGSLYF.

This clonotype has a handful of counts. The V and J genes are TRBV20-1 and TRBJ2-3; 8 bases align to TRBD1. The trim removed 6 bases at V and 4 bases at J, leaving 9 bases unmatched. The CDR3 sequence is 14 residues long. Germline loops: CDR1 DFQATT, CDR2 SNEGSKA (reference sequence). DNA of the CDR3: TGCAGTGCCCCGGAGACAGGGGTCCCAGATACGCAGTATTTT. It yields the protein CSAPETGVPDTQYF.

CDR3 nucleotide sequence: TGTGCTAACCGGGACAGAACTTACGAGCAGTACTTC. Its protein product is CANRDRTYEQYF. The chain carries TRBV12-5 and TRBJ2-7; 7 nucleotides match TRBD1. CDR1 and CDR2 from the germline V gene are LGHNT and FRNRAP. With 10 bases clipped from V and 4 bases from J, the junction kept 7 bases outside the gene matches. CDR3 size: 12 residues.

The chain carries TRBV6-2 or TRBV6-3 and TRBJ1-5, with D hard to call. CDR1 MNHEY and CDR2 SVGEGT come from the germline V gene. The CDR3 is made up of 14 amino acids. Trimming shortened V by 6 bases and J by 3 bases, and 12 bases separated the two germline ends. Written as DNA, the CDR3 is TGTGCCAGCAGGCTAACAGCGATCAATCAGCCCCAGCATTTT. Translating gives CASRLTAINQPQHF.

This clonotype was observed a few times. The V call is TRBV5-1, the J call TRBJ1-1; possibly TRBD1 for D (6 bases). V was shortened by 5 bases and J by 4 bases, with 12 bases between the two germline ends. The germline V gene encodes CDR1 SGHRS and CDR2 YFSETQ. The CDR3 spans 13 residues. CDR3 residues: CASRQGVSTEAFF. CDR3 nucleotides: TGCGCCAGCAGACAGGGTGTGAGCACTGAAGCTTTCTTT. Complete variable domain (other parts from reference TRBV5-1 and TRBJ1-1): KAGVTQTPRYLIKTRGQQVTLSCSPISGHRSVSWYQQTPGQGLQFLFEYFSETQRNKGNFPGRFSGRQFSNSRSEMNVSTLELGDSALYLCASRQGVSTEAFFGQGTRLTVV.